Listed here are 10 T cell receptor beta chains from one sample, sequenced in a study of CD8 T cells in ankylosing spondylitis. Study-wide points: The study identified a TCR beta motif of about eight highly homologous variants that appeared characteristic of ankylosing spondylitis blood.

The antigens for these receptors are not known. TCRdb reprocessed the 5' RACE reads via MiXCR and lists one record per CDR3 protein. The sample has roughly 490,000 distinct CDR3 sequences, about 5.4% seen once. The sample taken for sequencing was blood, either unsorted or a sorted T cell fraction (not recorded which). The receptors originated from a male donor with ankylosing spondylitis.

This clonotype came up many times. This rearrangement joins TRBV20-1 to TRBJ2-7, with TRBD2 matching over 14 bases. The J segment lost 5 bases and the V segment lost 6 bases, leaving 9 bases of the junction unmatched. Germline CDR1 DFQATT, CDR2 SNEGSKA (reference sequence). The CDR3 is 15 residues long. The CDR3 is CSAVRRLAGGDEQYF. CDR3 DNA sequence: TGCAGTGCGGTACGTCGACTAGCGGGAGGGGACGAGCAGTACTTC.

This clonotype was seen many times. The CDR3 sequence: CASSERGRNSPLHF. The CDR3 nucleotides are TGTGCCAGCAGTGAACGCGGCAGGAATTCACCCCTCCACTTT. The V gene is TRBV6-1, the J gene TRBJ1-6; the D is unclear. Trimming left V 2 bases short and J 7 bases short, with 9 bases between. Germline assignment: CDR1 MNHNS and CDR2 SASEGT. The CDR3 consists of 14 residues.

This clonotype was counted many times. V is TRBV29-1 and J is TRBJ2-1; D possibly corresponds to TRBD2 (5 bases). Germline CDR1 is SQVTM and CDR2 is ANQGSEA. Trimming cost V 7 bases and J 8 bases, with 18 bases left between them. The CDR3 consists of 13 residues. The CDR3 region is CSAGYPTADEQFF. CDR3 nucleotide sequence: TGCAGCGCTGGGTACCCTACAGCGGATGAGCAGTTCTTC.

The chain couples TRBV11-2 to TRBJ2-3; tentative D call: TRBD1 (5 bases). Per germline, CDR1 SGHAT and CDR2 FQNNGV. The length of the CDR3 is 14 residues. V shed 2 bases and J shed 4 bases, with 10 bases lying between them. The chain's CDR3 is CASSLPQGPDTQYF. As DNA, the CDR3 is TGTGCCAGCAGCTTACCCCAGGGTCCAGATACGCAGTATTTT.

This clonotype was seen at least ten times. The chain joins TRBV5-1 to TRBJ2-7; D gene uncertain. In germline, CDR1 is SGHRS, CDR2 YFSETQ. The CDR3 is made up of 14 amino acids. The germline V and J ends were trimmed by 0 bases and 0 bases, with 7 bases remaining between them. The CDR3 is CASSLGAASYEQYF. The CDR3 DNA follows: TGCGCCAGCAGCTTGGGGGCAGCCTCCTACGAGCAGTACTTC.

This clonotype was seen repeatedly, ten times or more. Here the CDR3 DNA reads TGTGCCAGCAGCCCCTGGTTGTATGGCTACACCTTC. Its protein is CASSPWLYGYTF. The J gene is TRBJ1-2, the V gene TRBV6-2 or TRBV6-3; D uncertain. Germline CDR1 and CDR2: MNHEY and SVGEGT. The CDR3 spans 12 residues. With 6 bases removed from V and 5 bases from J, the gap between germline ends came to 10 bases.

The chain recombines TRBV4-2 with TRBJ1-5; D is perhaps TRBD1 (6 bases). V dropped 3 bases and J dropped 3 bases, with 9 bases sitting between them. Germline CDR1 LGHNA, CDR2 YNFKEQ. The length of the CDR3 is 14 residues. The CDR3 loop is CASSQGHNNQPQHF. CDR3 sequence (DNA): TGTGCCAGCAGCCAGGGACACAACAATCAGCCCCAGCATTTT.

This clonotype was observed many times. The chain combines TRBV18 with TRBJ2-3, with D possibly being TRBD1 or TRBD2 (5 bases each). The CDR3 is 13 amino acids. The germline V gene encodes CDR1 KGHSH and CDR2 LQKENI. The ends were cut back, 1 base at V and 9 bases at J, with 11 bases in the middle. The CDR3 DNA is TGTGCCAGCTCACCACTACGAGAGGGGACGCAGTATTTT. Its protein product is CASSPLREGTQYF.

This rearrangement joins TRBV5-1 to TRBJ1-1; D perhaps matches TRBD1 (6 bases). The germline V gene has CDR1 SGHRS and CDR2 YFSETQ. The CDR3 totals 15 residues. Trimming left V 3 bases short and J 0 bases short, with 12 bases between. This chain's CDR3 is CASSSQGWLNTEAFF. The CDR3 nucleotides are TGCGCCAGCAGCTCACAGGGTTGGTTGAACACTGAAGCTTTCTTT.

This clonotype was found many times. The V call is TRBV5-1, the J call TRBJ2-1; TRBD1 or TRBD2 may be the D gene (6 bases each). This CDR3 has 13 residues. Trimming left V 5 bases short and J 8 bases short, with 14 bases between. In germline, CDR1 is SGHRS, CDR2 YFSETQ. The CDR3 DNA reads TGCGCCAGCAGTCGGCCGGAGGGGGATGAGCAGTTCTTC. This gives the protein CASSRPEGDEQFF.